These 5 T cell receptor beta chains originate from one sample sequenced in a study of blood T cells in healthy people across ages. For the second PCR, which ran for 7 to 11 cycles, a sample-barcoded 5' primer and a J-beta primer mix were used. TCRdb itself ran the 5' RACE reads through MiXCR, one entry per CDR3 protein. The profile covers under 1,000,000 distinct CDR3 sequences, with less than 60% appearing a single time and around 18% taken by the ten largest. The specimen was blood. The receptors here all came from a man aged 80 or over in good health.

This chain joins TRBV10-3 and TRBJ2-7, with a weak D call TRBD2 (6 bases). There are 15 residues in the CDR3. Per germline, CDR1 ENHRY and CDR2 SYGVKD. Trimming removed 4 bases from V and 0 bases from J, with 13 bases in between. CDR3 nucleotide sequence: TGTGCCATCAGTGGAATTAGCGGCTCCTCCTACGAGCAGTACTTC. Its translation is CAISGISGSSYEQYF.

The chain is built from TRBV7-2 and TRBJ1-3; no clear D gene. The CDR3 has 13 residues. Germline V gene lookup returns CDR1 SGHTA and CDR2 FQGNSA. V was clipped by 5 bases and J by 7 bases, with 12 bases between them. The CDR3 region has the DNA TGTGCCAGCAGCCTCCCGGGTGCGAACACCATATATTTT. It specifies CASSLPGANTIYF.

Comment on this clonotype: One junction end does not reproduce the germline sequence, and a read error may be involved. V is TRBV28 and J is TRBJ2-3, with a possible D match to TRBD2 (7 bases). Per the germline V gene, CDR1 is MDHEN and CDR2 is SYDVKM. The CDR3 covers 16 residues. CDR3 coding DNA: TGTACCAGCTATAGCCGGGGGGCTTCGAGCACAGATACGCAGTATTTT. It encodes CTSYSRGASSTDTQYF.

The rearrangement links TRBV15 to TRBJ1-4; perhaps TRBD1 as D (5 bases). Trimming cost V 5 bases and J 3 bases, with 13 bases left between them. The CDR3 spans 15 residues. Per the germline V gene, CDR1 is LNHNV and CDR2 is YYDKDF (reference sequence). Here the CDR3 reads CATSSPGLSNEKLFF. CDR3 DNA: TGTGCCACCAGCTCTCCAGGGCTATCTAATGAAAAACTGTTTTTT.

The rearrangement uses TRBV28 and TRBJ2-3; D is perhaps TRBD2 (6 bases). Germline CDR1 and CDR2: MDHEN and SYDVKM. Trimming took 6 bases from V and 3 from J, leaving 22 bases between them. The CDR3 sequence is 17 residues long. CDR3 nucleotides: TGTGCCAGCAGCCTCACGCCTATCGGGAGAAGAACAGATACGCAGTATTTT. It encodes CASSLTPIGRRTDTQYF. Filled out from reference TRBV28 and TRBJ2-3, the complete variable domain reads DVKVTQSSRYLVKRTGEKVFLECVQDMDHENMFWYRQDPGLGLRLIYFSYDVKMKEKGDIPEGYSVSREKKERFSLILESASTNQTSMYLCASSLTPIGRRTDTQYFGPGTRLTVL.